The clone carrying this T cell receptor beta chain has just a few counts. Its antigen is not known. A read error may account for a junction end that differs from germline. Amplifying from RNA transcripts, the study obtained TCR beta CDR3 regions. HTBI primers were used in a first-round RT-PCR, which preceded a second-round multiplex PCR. TCRdb fed the multiplex PCR reads into MiXCR, producing one record per CDR3 protein. This table holds 650,000 to 800,000 distinct CDR3 sequences, just over 40% found once. This record belongs to a study of Graves' ophthalmopathy and Graves' hyperthyroidism. Study outcomes and limitations: Researchers report that a 13-signature model separated ophthalmopathy from stable hyperthyroidism, posting almost 90% sensitivity and less than 82% specificity.

Orbital computed tomography and thyroid ultrasound, along with TRAb, serum thyroxine and clinical symptoms, underpinned diagnosis. From fresh peripheral blood, under 12 ml in volume, the PBMCs were obtained. The length of the CDR3 is 13 residues. Per the germline V gene, CDR1 is SGHTA and CDR2 is FQGTGA. V gene TRBV7-3 combines with J gene TRBJ2-5, with no clear D. The material sequenced was peripheral blood. The sequence was collected from an adult man with Graves' ophthalmopathy. The CDR3 region has the DNA TGTGCCAGCAGCGTTGGGCCGCAAGAGGCCCAGTACTTC. Its protein product is CASSVGPQEAQYF. Full variable domain (missing parts from reference TRBV7-3 and TRBJ2-5): GAGVSQTPSNKVTEKGKYVELRCDPISGHTALYWYRQSLGQGPEFLIYFQGTGAADDSGLPNDRFFAVRPEGSVSTLKIQRTERGDSAVYLCASSVGPQEAQYFGPGTRLLVL.